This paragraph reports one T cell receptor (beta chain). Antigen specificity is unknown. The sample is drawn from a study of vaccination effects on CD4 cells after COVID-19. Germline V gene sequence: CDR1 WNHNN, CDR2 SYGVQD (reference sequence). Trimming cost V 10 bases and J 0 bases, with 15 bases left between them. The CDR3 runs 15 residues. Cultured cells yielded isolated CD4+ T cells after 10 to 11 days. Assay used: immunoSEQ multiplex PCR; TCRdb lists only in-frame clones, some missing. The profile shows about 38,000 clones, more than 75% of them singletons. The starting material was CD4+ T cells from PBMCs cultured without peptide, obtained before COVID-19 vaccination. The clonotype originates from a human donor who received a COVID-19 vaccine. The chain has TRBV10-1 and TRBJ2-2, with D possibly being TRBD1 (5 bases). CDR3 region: CATLLRGSNTGELFF. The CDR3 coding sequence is TGCGCCACCCTCCTTAGGGGTTCGAACACCGGGGAGCTGTTTTTT.